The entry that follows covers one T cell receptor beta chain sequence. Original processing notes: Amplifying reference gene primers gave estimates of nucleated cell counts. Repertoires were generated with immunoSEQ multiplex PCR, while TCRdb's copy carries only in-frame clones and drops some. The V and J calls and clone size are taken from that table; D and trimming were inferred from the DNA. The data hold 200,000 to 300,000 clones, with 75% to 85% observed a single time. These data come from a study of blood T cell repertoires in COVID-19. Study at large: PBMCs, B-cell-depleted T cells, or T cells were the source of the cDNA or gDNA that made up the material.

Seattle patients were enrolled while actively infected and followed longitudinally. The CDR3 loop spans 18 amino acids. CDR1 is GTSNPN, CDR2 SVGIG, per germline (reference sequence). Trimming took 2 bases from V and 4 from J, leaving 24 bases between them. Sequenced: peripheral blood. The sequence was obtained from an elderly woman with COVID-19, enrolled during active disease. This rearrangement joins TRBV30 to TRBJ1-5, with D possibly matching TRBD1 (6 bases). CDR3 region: CAWSWGLPGHNTNQPQHF. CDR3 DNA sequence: TGTGCCTGGAGTTGGGGGCTTCCGGGACATAACACAAATCAGCCCCAGCATTTT.